This T cell receptor beta chain was sequenced during a study of multiple sclerosis patients with progressive multifocal leukoencephalopathy. The data were produced by immunoSEQ multiplex PCR, yet TCRdb's version contains in-frame clones alone and is incomplete. The sample lists 30,000 or so clones, more than 70% occurring once. Time point defined: time of PML onset. PML in natalizumab-treated patients developed after between about 15 and 56 months of natalizumab therapy. CDR3 length equals 14 residues. V shed 4 bases, J shed 7 bases, and the junction held 6 bases outside the gene matches. The germline V gene encodes CDR1 PRHDT and CDR2 FYEKMQ (reference sequence).

The receptor's source is a woman in her thirties with progressive multifocal leukoencephalopathy. This material consisted of PBMCs, taken from a patient treated with natalizumab. This chain connects TRBV13 to TRBJ1-4; 7 bases fit TRBD1. The CDR3 DNA follows: TGTGCCAGCAGCTCCCGGGACAGCATTGAAAAACTGTTTTTT. Translating gives CASSSRDSIEKLFF.